This is a list of T cell receptor beta chains from one sample in a study of T-cell reconstitution after alpha-beta-depleted transplantation in children. MiXCR was run by TCRdb on the PCR reads, yielding one entry per CDR3 protein. The table shows 500,000 to 750,000 distinct CDR3 sequences, with 25% to 30% occurring only once. This material consisted of PBMCs, taken before TCRalphabeta/CD19-depleted stem cell transplant. These receptor sequences come from a boy in the first two years of life with Wiskott-Aldrich syndrome, due to receive a stem cell transplant. Each CDR3 is given without its conserved first and last residue.

v_gene,j_gene,CDR3aa
TRBV10-2,TRBJ2-4,ASSEWGDILAKNIQY
TRBV4-2,TRBJ2-1,ASSPSGVASGNYNEQF
TRBV4-1,TRBJ2-3,ASSWLAGSADTQY
TRBV20-1,TRBJ1-4,SASSVTAATNEKLF
TRBV10-3,TRBJ1-2,AISEIGGDYGYT
TRBV5-1,TRBJ2-7,ASSWGPSGYEQY
TRBV10-3,TRBJ2-6,AISEGGPGANVLT
TRBV4-2,TRBJ2-2,ASSQMNTGELF
TRBV12-3/TRBV12-4,TRBJ2-1,ASSGLAGGGEQF
TRBV4-1,TRBJ2-2,ASSQIPAGRNTGELF
TRBV5-1,TRBJ1-3,ASSEPTGVGNTIY